This T cell receptor beta chain was recovered during a study of blood T cell repertoires in COVID-19. Whole-study context: T cells, B-cell-depleted T cells, or PBMCs provided the cDNA or gDNA that served as material.

Generated by immunoSEQ multiplex PCR, the TCRdb table keeps only in-frame clones and is missing some. The repertoire holds about 350,000 clones, approximately 84% seen once, with approximately 1% in the top ten. Participants' own reports of clinical history determined their cohort assignment. Sequencing was performed on PBMCs or T cells enriched from blood (not recorded which). The clonotype comes from a woman younger than 45 who had recovered from COVID-19.

CDR3 loop: CASSQEAGRQPQHF. The CDR3 DNA sequence: TGCGCCAGCAGCCAAGAGGCGGGCAGGCAGCCCCAGCATTTT. This chain joins TRBV4-3 and TRBJ1-5; no firm D call. V was cut by 0 bases and J by 7 bases, with 10 bases left in between. Germline V gene lookup returns CDR1 LGHNA and CDR2 YSLEER. The CDR3 loop spans 14 amino acids.